Following are 26 T cell receptor beta chains from one sample sequenced in a study of CD8 T cells in Susac syndrome. A quantity of about 0.45 to 1 ug RNA underwent reverse transcription using random hexamers. TCRdb analysed the immunoSEQ multiplex PCR reads with MiXCR anew, one entry per CDR3 protein. The sample has some 110,000 distinct CDR3 sequences; 90% to 95% are singletons. What was sequenced was CD4+ T cells from PBMCs. These receptors were taken from a human donor with multiple sclerosis.

The chain has TRBV19 and TRBJ2-7; tentatively, D is TRBD1 (7 bases). Between the trimmed V and J ends, which lost 5 bases and 5 bases, there was a span of 13 bases. The V gene's germline CDR1 is LNHDA and CDR2 SQIVND (reference sequence). The CDR3 totals 13 residues. In nucleotides, the CDR3 is TGTGCCAGTAGTTGGCAGGGGGGCGACGAGCAGTACTTC. Translation gives CASSWQGGDEQYF. Using reference TRBV19 and TRBJ2-7 for the parts outside the CDR3, the full variable domain is DGGITQSPKYLFRKEGQNVTLSCEQNLNHDAMYWYRQDPGQGLRLIYYSQIVNDFQKGDIAEGYSVSREKKESFPLTVTSAQKNPTAFYLCASSWQGGDEQYFGPGTRLTVT.

The gene calls are TRBV19 and TRBJ1-5; unclear D gene. The CDR3 is 15 amino acids. The germline V gene encodes CDR1 LNHDA and CDR2 SQIVND (reference sequence). The V gene lost 3 bases and the J gene lost 2 bases, with 11 bases spanning the gap. DNA of the CDR3: TGTGCCAGTAGTATGAGGGTAAAGGGCAATCAGCCCCAGCATTTT. It encodes CASSMRVKGNQPQHF.

V usage is TRBV7-3 and J usage is TRBJ1-2, with D hard to call. The V and J ends lost 5 bases and 5 bases respectively, with 15 bases between them. The CDR3 spans 14 residues. Per germline, CDR1 SGHTA and CDR2 FQGTGA. CDR3 region: CASSPNGGEYGYTF. The CDR3 DNA sequence: TGTGCCAGCAGCCCCAATGGCGGGGAATATGGCTACACCTTC. The variable domain in full, completed from reference TRBV7-3 and TRBJ1-2, reads GAGVSQTPSNKVTEKGKYVELRCDPISGHTALYWYRQSLGQGPEFLIYFQGTGAADDSGLPNDRFFAVRPEGSVSTLKIQRTERGDSAVYLCASSPNGGEYGYTFGSGTRLTVV.

This clonotype was seen a single time. The chain has TRBV20-1 and TRBJ1-2; 10 bases agree with TRBD1. This CDR3 region has 15 residues. CDR1 and CDR2 from the germline V gene are DFQATT and SNEGSKA (reference sequence). The ends lost 0 bases at V and 4 bases at J; junction bases unmatched: 5. The CDR3 DNA is TGCAGTGCTAGAGATCTCCGGGACAGGGGCTATGGCTACACCTTC. Protein product: CSARDLRDRGYGYTF.

The chain carries TRBV29-1 and TRBJ2-1; D possibly corresponds to TRBD2 (5 bases). Between the trimmed V and J ends, which lost 5 bases and 6 bases, there was a span of 8 bases. The CDR3 loop spans 11 amino acids. Germline V gene sequence: CDR1 SQVTM, CDR2 ANQGSEA. For the CDR3, the DNA is TGCAGCGTTCACCGGGGCAATGAGCAGTTCTTC. Translating it yields CSVHRGNEQFF.

In DNA form, the CDR3 reads TGTGCCAGCAGGCTAGCGGGGGCCACAGATACGCAGTATTTT. Translated, it gives CASRLAGATDTQYF. The chain recombines TRBV12-3 or TRBV12-4 with TRBJ2-3; 10 nucleotides line up with TRBD2. There are 14 residues in the CDR3. The V gene end was trimmed by 6 bases and the J gene end by 2 bases; junction bases not matched to a gene: 2.

V usage is TRBV6-2 or TRBV6-3 and J usage is TRBJ1-5, with D uncertain. Germline V gives CDR1 MNHEY, CDR2 SVGEGT. Trimming shortened V by 3 bases and J by 6 bases, and 6 bases separated the two germline ends. The CDR3 runs 12 residues. CDR3 DNA: TGTGCCAGCAGTTATTTTCTTCAGCCCCAGCATTTT. Translation gives CASSYFLQPQHF.

The chain combines TRBV20-1 with TRBJ2-7, with 7 bases identical to TRBD2. V was pared by 5 bases and J by 7 bases, with 5 bases of the junction left unmatched. CDR1 and CDR2 from the germline V gene are DFQATT and SNEGSKA (reference sequence). The CDR3 runs to 11 residues. CDR3 residues: CSAPTSSEQYF. DNA of the CDR3: TGCAGTGCTCCGACTAGCAGTGAGCAGTACTTC.

The genes are TRBV20-1 and TRBJ2-7; 7 positions match TRBD2. CDR1 and CDR2 from the germline V gene are DFQATT and SNEGSKA (reference sequence). Trimming took 6 bases from V and 2 from J; bases not matched to a gene: 10. This CDR3 has 14 amino acids. The CDR3, as DNA: TGCAGTGCCCTTGGGCGGGGGACCGCCTACGAGCAGTACTTC. Protein sequence: CSALGRGTAYEQYF.

The rearrangement joins TRBV20-1 to TRBJ1-2; TRBD1 matches 7 bases. This CDR3 contains 13 residues. Germline V gene sequence: CDR1 DFQATT, CDR2 SNEGSKA (reference sequence). With 0 bases clipped from V and 4 bases from J, the junction kept 2 bases outside the gene matches. Here the CDR3 DNA reads TGCAGTGCTAGAGAGCAGGGGGGCTATGGCTACACCTTC. As protein: CSAREQGGYGYTF.

This chain links TRBV18 with TRBJ1-4; possibly TRBD1 for D (5 bases). V gave up 3 bases and J gave up 15 bases, with 11 bases separating them. Germline assignment: CDR1 KGHSH and CDR2 LQKENI. The CDR3 runs 11 residues. The CDR3: CASSPGGTVFF. CDR3 in DNA: TGTGCCAGCTCACCGGGCGGGACGGTGTTTTTT.

This clonotype occurred a few times. The chain couples TRBV24-1 to TRBJ1-3, with no clear D. V gave up 7 bases and J gave up 0 bases, with 9 bases separating them. The CDR3 contains 14 residues. Germline values: CDR1 KGHDR, CDR2 SFDVKD. For the CDR3, the DNA is TGTGCCACCAGCCCGGGGTTCTCTGGAAACACCATATATTTT. Amino acid sequence: CATSPGFSGNTIYF.

This sequence joins TRBV7-9 and TRBJ2-2; D gene unclear. The germline V gene has CDR1 SEHNR and CDR2 FQNEAQ (reference sequence). V was clipped by 3 bases and J by 5 bases, with 7 bases between them. This CDR3 spans 13 amino acids. The CDR3 bases are TGTGCCAGCAGCTTCGCCGGGACCGGGGAGCTGTTTTTT. Amino acid sequence: CASSFAGTGELFF.

The chain recombines TRBV2 with TRBJ1-2; 9 nucleotides agree with TRBD1. Germline V CDR1 and CDR2: SNHLY, FYNNEI. J gave up 8 bases and V 5 bases, and 12 bases lay outside the gene matches. The CDR3 is 15 amino acids. The chain's CDR3 is CASSLRERTGVGYTF. The CDR3 DNA is TGTGCCAGCAGTCTCAGGGAGAGGACAGGGGTCGGCTACACCTTC.

This chain links TRBV5-1 with TRBJ1-2; D remains ambiguous. The CDR3 totals 13 residues. Trimming took 1 base from V and 2 from J, leaving 6 bases between them. Germline CDR1 and CDR2: SGHRS and YFSETQ. CDR3 region: CASSLSTNYGYTF. DNA for the CDR3: TGCGCCAGCAGCTTGAGCACGAACTATGGCTACACCTTC.

The chain combines TRBV7-9 with TRBJ2-3, with 8 bases lining up with TRBD2. Germline V lookup: CDR1 SEHNR, CDR2 FQNEAQ (reference sequence). The CDR3 spans 16 residues. J lost 2 bases, V lost 5 bases, and 9 bases had no gene match. The CDR3 is CASSLRTAGATDTQYF. Here the CDR3 DNA reads TGTGCCAGCAGCCTCCGAACAGCGGGGGCCACAGATACGCAGTATTTT.

CDR3 sequence (DNA): TGCGCCAGCAGCTTAGTTGAAGGGCTCTACGAGCAGTACTTC. It translates to CASSLVEGLYEQYF. The chain links TRBV5-1 to TRBJ2-7; the D is unclear. The CDR3 runs to 14 residues. The germline CDR1 and CDR2 sequences are SGHRS and YFSETQ. V was cut by 2 bases and J by 3 bases, with 12 bases left in between.

The V and J genes are TRBV7-9 and TRBJ1-5; a possible D gene is TRBD1 (5 bases). CDR1 is SEHNR and CDR2 is FQNEAQ in the germline V gene (reference sequence). This CDR3 contains 14 residues. V lost 1 base and J lost 6, with 10 bases in between. The CDR3 sequence is CASSLGSGGQPQHF. The CDR3 DNA sequence: TGTGCCAGCAGCTTAGGGTCGGGGGGTCAGCCCCAGCATTTT.

The V call is TRBV12-3 or TRBV12-4, the J call TRBJ1-1, with a tentative D call TRBD1 (6 bases). The CDR3 has 15 residues. Trimming pared 3 bases from V and 4 bases from J, leaving 15 bases between. CDR3 sequence: CASSFEGGGSTEAFF. CDR3 sequence (DNA): TGTGCCAGCAGTTTTGAGGGGGGAGGAAGCACTGAAGCTTTCTTT.

The chain combines TRBV27 with TRBJ1-2; 9 bases align to TRBD1. Trimming removed 6 bases from V and 7 bases from J; junction bases left unmatched: 6. This CDR3 contains 13 residues. Germline CDR1 and CDR2: MNHEY and SMNVEV (reference sequence). The CDR3 DNA is TGTGCCAGCAGCGGGACAGGGAAGTTTGGCTACACCTTC. The encoded protein is CASSGTGKFGYTF.

This chain links TRBV3-1 with TRBJ2-1; 7 positions match TRBD1. The CDR3 is 16 residues long. Germline CDR1 is LGHDT and CDR2 is YNNKEL (reference sequence). J lost 6 bases, V lost 1 base, and 9 bases had no gene match. CDR3 amino acids: CASSQVTGAVINEQFF. The CDR3 DNA sequence: TGTGCCAGCAGCCAAGTTACAGGGGCGGTAATCAATGAGCAGTTCTTC.

This chain uses TRBV11-3 with TRBJ2-3; D may be TRBD1 (6 bases). V was cut by 5 bases and J by 1 base, with 16 bases left in between. This CDR3 has 16 residues. CDR1 is SGHNT and CDR2 is YENEEA in the germline V gene. CDR3 in amino acids: CASSKRWGLCTDTQYF. The DNA for the CDR3 is TGTGCCAGCAGCAAACGGTGGGGGCTGTGCACAGATACGCAGTATTTT.

V usage is TRBV12-3 or TRBV12-4 and J usage is TRBJ2-2; unclear D gene. The CDR3 covers 11 residues. V was trimmed by 7 bases and J by 5 bases, leaving 5 bases between them. CDR3 nucleotides: TGTGCCAGCACCCTTACCGGGGAGCTGTTTTTT. Residues: CASTLTGELFF.

This clonotype was seen once. The CDR3 loop is CASSFQGTDTQYF. Here the CDR3 DNA reads TGTGCCAGCAGCTTCCAGGGCACAGATACGCAGTATTTT. The V and J genes are TRBV7-6 and TRBJ2-3; D is ambiguous. Trimming took off 3 bases at V and 1 base at J, with 5 bases between the two ends. Germline V gene lookup returns CDR1 SGHVS and CDR2 FNYEAQ. The CDR3 has 13 residues.

This chain links TRBV6-2 or TRBV6-3 with TRBJ2-1; D is ambiguous. In germline, CDR1 is MNHEY, CDR2 SVGEGT. The CDR3 loop spans 11 amino acids. V was cut by 6 bases and J by 10 bases, with 10 bases left in between. The CDR3 bases are TGTGCCAGCAGCCGGGTGGGGGAGCAGTTCTTC. This translates into CASSRVGEQFF.

The chain carries TRBV18 and TRBJ2-7; the match to TRBD1 covers 7 bases. The germline V gene has CDR1 KGHSH and CDR2 LQKENI. V dropped 6 bases and J dropped 3; count of bases not matched to a gene: 11. The CDR3 runs to 15 residues. CDR3 DNA: TGTGCCAGCTCTCATTCCGACAGGGCCAACTACGAGCAGTACTTC. Protein product: CASSHSDRANYEQYF.